The clone carrying this T cell receptor (beta chain) was observed a single time. Its antigen is unknown. This entry is derived from a study of shared clonotypes between healthy human individuals. Every immunoSEQ plate was one replicate of a subset's evenly spread DNA. How the authors handled the data: ImmunoSEQ output held junction-only sequences without quality scores, so filtering differed. Repertoires were generated with immunoSEQ multiplex PCR, while TCRdb's copy carries only in-frame clones and drops some. The V and J calls and clone size are taken from that table; D and trimming were inferred from the DNA. The table records about 2.4 million clones, 93% of them present only once. Study findings and constraints: Naive subsets generally exceeded memory subsets in estimated richness.

This clonotype originated in a man aged 18 to 30 in good health. Some clones in this sample may be carry-over from other donors' samples. Input material: naive CD4+ T cells from PBMCs. Subset denoted: CD45RA+ positively selected.

The CDR3 sequence: CASSEFRGSIYGYTF. The CDR3 region has the DNA TGTGCCAGCAGTGAGTTCAGGGGTAGTATCTATGGCTACACCTTC. V and J are TRBV6-1 and TRBJ1-2, with D tentatively TRBD1 (6 bases). The V end lost 3 bases, the J end lost 4 bases, and 15 bases lay between the germline ends. The length of the CDR3 is 15 residues. Per the germline V gene, CDR1 is MNHNS and CDR2 is SASEGT.